Presented here are 27 T cell receptor beta chains from one specimen sequenced in a study of blood T cell repertoires in COVID-19. Sequenced by immunoSEQ multiplex PCR; TCRdb stores in-frame clones only, minus some. This table has roughly 200,000 clones, about four fifths appearing once. Specimen: peripheral blood. Receptors originate from a woman aged 80 or over with COVID-19, enrolled during active disease.

This clone was counted a single time. V gene TRBV3-1 (or the pseudogene TRBV3-2) combines with J gene TRBJ2-1, with TRBD2 matching 7 bases. This CDR3 contains 15 residues. Looked up from germline, CDR1 is LGHDT and CDR2 is YNNKEL (reference sequence). Losses at the gene ends were 0 bases for V and 7 bases for J; bases not matched to a gene: 6. The CDR3 sequence: CASSQEAGVRNEQFF. In DNA form, the CDR3 reads TGTGCCAGCAGCCAAGAGGCGGGAGTCAGGAATGAGCAGTTCTTC.

V usage is TRBV5-1 and J usage is TRBJ1-1, with TRBD1 matching 7 bases. Germline V gene data show CDR1 as SGHRS and CDR2 as YFSETQ. The length of the CDR3 is 13 residues. The V gene end was trimmed by 4 bases and the J gene end by 4 bases; junction bases not matched to a gene: 4. The CDR3 DNA follows: TGCGCCAGCAGCCCGGGGACAGTCACTGAAGCTTTCTTT. Protein product: CASSPGTVTEAFF.

This clone was recorded once. The chain uses TRBV7-9 and TRBJ1-1; tentatively, D is TRBD1 (6 bases). Per germline, CDR1 SEHNR and CDR2 FQNEAQ (reference sequence). This CDR3 is 14 amino acids long. V was pared by 6 bases and J by 0 bases, with 11 bases between. The CDR3 sequence is CASRATGMNTEAFF. DNA for the CDR3: TGTGCCAGCAGGGCCACAGGGATGAACACTGAAGCTTTCTTT.

The chain carries TRBV2 and TRBJ1-1; TRBD1 aligns across 12 bases. Germline assignment: CDR1 SNHLY and CDR2 FYNNEI. The length of the CDR3 is 16 residues. Trimming took 6 bases from V and 1 from J; bases not matched to a gene: 6. CDR3 protein: CASSDGTGGTNTEAFF. Written as DNA, the CDR3 is TGTGCCAGCAGCGACGGGACAGGGGGCACGAACACTGAAGCTTTCTTT.

The chain carries TRBV9 and TRBJ2-1, with D maybe TRBD1 (5 bases). The length of the CDR3 is 13 residues. Germline V gene sequence: CDR1 SGDLS, CDR2 YYNGEE. V lost 1 base and J lost 5, with 7 bases in between. The CDR3 nucleotides are TGTGCCAGCAGCGTACACAGGAACAATGAGCAGTTCTTC. It codes for CASSVHRNNEQFF.

V is TRBV4-1 and J is TRBJ1-1; tentatively, D is TRBD1 (6 bases). Germline V CDR1 and CDR2: MGHRA, YSYEKL. This CDR3 region has 14 residues. V gave up 0 bases and J gave up 10 bases, with 15 bases separating them. The CDR3 sequence is CASSQDQRQGRAFF. CDR3 nucleotide sequence: TGCGCCAGCAGCCAAGACCAAAGGCAGGGGAGAGCTTTCTTT.

This chain connects TRBV11-2 to TRBJ2-7, with D maybe TRBD2 (6 bases). V lost 3 bases and J 8 bases, leaving 29 bases between the germline ends. The CDR3 is made up of 18 amino acids. The germline CDR1 and CDR2 sequences are SGHAT and FQNNGV. DNA for the CDR3: TGTGCCAGCAGCTTCTGGTGGACGTCTAGCGCCTATCCTACACAGCAGTACTTC. Translation gives CASSFWWTSSAYPTQQYF. Based on the CDR3 plus reference TRBV11-2 and TRBJ2-7, the full variable domain is EAGVAQSPRYKIIEKRQSVAFWCNPISGHATLYWYQQILGQGPKLLIQFQNNGVVDDSQLPKDRFSAERLKGVDSTLKIQPAKLEDSAVYLCASSFWWTSSAYPTQQYFGPGTRLTVT.

This chain joins TRBV5-4 and TRBJ2-5; TRBD1 is a possible D gene (5 bases). The CDR3 consists of 14 residues. The germline V and J ends were trimmed by 5 bases and 5 bases, with 16 bases remaining between them. Germline CDR1 is SGHNT and CDR2 is YYREEE (reference sequence). CDR3: CASSPNKGRETQYF. As DNA, the CDR3 is TGTGCCAGCAGTCCCAATAAGGGGCGGGAGACCCAGTACTTC.

This clone was seen more than once but under ten times. This sequence joins TRBV5-6 and TRBJ1-2; D is uncertain. V gave up 4 bases and J gave up 2 bases, with 15 bases separating them. The CDR3 covers 15 residues. Per germline, CDR1 SGHDT and CDR2 YYEEEE. For the CDR3, the DNA is TGTGCCAGCAGCCTCTCTCCTACAGAGAACTATGGCTACACCTTC. Encoded protein: CASSLSPTENYGYTF.

The CDR3, as DNA: TGTGCCAGCAGTTCCACAGGGTATGAACAGCCCCAGCATTTT. Translation: CASSSTGYEQPQHF. This chain joins TRBV25-1 and TRBJ1-5; TRBD1 might be the D (6 bases). The V and J ends lost 5 bases and 7 bases respectively, with 15 bases between them. Germline assignment: CDR1 MGHDK and CDR2 SYGVNS. The CDR3 consists of 14 residues.

The chain is built from TRBV7-3 and TRBJ2-7; a possible D gene is TRBD1 (6 bases). This CDR3 has 14 residues. The V and J ends lost 5 bases and 4 bases respectively, with 15 bases between them. Looked up from germline, CDR1 is SGHTA and CDR2 is FQGTGA. The CDR3 DNA sequence: TGTGCCAGCAGCATACAGGGTGGGCGGTACGAGCAGTACTTC. Encoded protein: CASSIQGGRYEQYF.

The rearrangement links TRBV5-1 to TRBJ1-3; D unresolved. This CDR3 region has 14 residues. Between the trimmed V and J ends, which lost 0 bases and 2 bases, there was a span of 6 bases. CDR1 and CDR2 (germline): SGHRS, YFSETQ. The CDR3 sequence: CASSLDAAGNTIYF. CDR3 coding DNA: TGCGCCAGCAGCTTGGATGCAGCTGGAAACACCATATATTTT.

The rearrangement links TRBV9 to TRBJ2-5; the D gene is possibly TRBD1 (6 bases). The CDR3 length is 17 residues. V lost 3 bases to trimming and J lost 2 bases, with 20 bases between them. Germline V gene data show CDR1 as SGDLS and CDR2 as YYNGEE. CDR3 coding DNA: TGTGCCAGCAGCGCTCTGGGGGCCAGGGGCCCTCAAGAGACCCAGTACTTC. Translating gives CASSALGARGPQETQYF.

The V and J genes are TRBV5-4 and TRBJ2-7; 9 positions match TRBD1. CDR3 length: 14 amino acids. V was clipped by 6 bases and J by 6 bases; unmatched bases: 10. Germline V CDR1 and CDR2: SGHNT, YYREEE (reference sequence). The CDR3 DNA sequence: TGTGCCAGCACGCGGGACAGGGCGGTGCTCGAGCAGTACTTC. The encoded protein is CASTRDRAVLEQYF.

The rearrangement joins TRBV27 to TRBJ1-2; TRBD1 aligns across 10 bases. In germline, CDR1 is MNHEY, CDR2 SMNVEV (reference sequence). J lost 5 bases, V lost 4 bases, and 4 bases had no gene match. The CDR3 totals 14 residues. The CDR3 protein is CASSYGTGAYGYTF. CDR3 bases: TGTGCCAGCAGTTATGGGACAGGGGCTTATGGCTACACCTTC.

The chain carries TRBV2 and TRBJ2-5; TRBD1 aligns across 8 bases. Trimming at V came to 0 bases and at J to 5 bases, leaving 5 bases not matched to a gene. The CDR3 runs 15 residues. Germline V CDR1 and CDR2: SNHLY, FYNNEI. The CDR3 is CASSEADREVETQYF. The CDR3 nucleotides read TGTGCCAGCAGTGAAGCGGACAGGGAAGTGGAGACCCAGTACTTC.

The genes are TRBV10-3 and TRBJ1-5; 7 bases are a match to TRBD1. With V trimmed by 10 bases and J by 7 bases, 13 bases remained unmatched. Germline CDR1 reads ENHRY; CDR2 reads SYGVKD. This CDR3 has 14 amino acids. In DNA, the CDR3 is TGTGCCAGTTCGACAGGGAACGGTGGGCAGCCCCAGCATTTT. This codes for CASSTGNGGQPQHF.

This CDR3 reads CASSLGDRPRLQHF. CDR3 DNA: TGTGCCAGCAGTTTAGGGGACAGGCCCCGACTCCAGCATTTT. V gene TRBV5-6 combines with J gene TRBJ1-5, with 8 bases aligning to TRBD1. The CDR3 contains 14 residues. Germline trimming cut 5 bases from V and 12 bases from J; bases unmatched to any gene: 13. Germline V CDR1 and CDR2: SGHDT, YYEEEE.

This clone was found once. The sample holds other DNA sequences that translate to the same CDR3. The gene calls are TRBV11-2 and TRBJ2-7; 7 positions agree with TRBD2. This CDR3 is built from 13 residues. The V and J ends lost 3 bases and 3 bases, in that order; junction bases with no gene match: 2. Germline V CDR1 and CDR2: SGHAT, FQNNGV. The chain's CDR3 is CASSFSGGYEQYF. Here the CDR3 DNA reads TGTGCCAGCAGCTTTTCGGGGGGCTACGAGCAGTACTTC.

The CDR3 nucleotides are TGTGCCACCAGGACAGCCTCTGGAAACACCATATATTTT. Protein product: CATRTASGNTIYF. The chain links TRBV6-5 to TRBJ1-3; perhaps TRBD1 as D (6 bases). The germline V gene encodes CDR1 MNHEY and CDR2 SVGAGI. V gave up 10 bases and J gave up 0 bases, with 10 bases separating them. This CDR3 has 13 amino acids.

This rearrangement joins TRBV9 to TRBJ1-5, with D possibly being TRBD1 (5 bases). The germline V gene has CDR1 SGDLS and CDR2 YYNGEE. Between the trimmed V and J ends, which lost 0 bases and 3 bases, there was a span of 7 bases. CDR3 size: 14 residues. DNA of the CDR3: TGTGCCAGCAGCGTAGGACAGCTCAATCAGCCCCAGCATTTT. Encoded protein: CASSVGQLNQPQHF.

This chain joins TRBV7-9 and TRBJ2-5; TRBD1 matches 8 bases. This CDR3 comprises 14 residues. V shed 5 bases, J shed 2 bases, and the junction held 4 bases outside the gene matches. Germline V gene data show CDR1 as SEHNR and CDR2 as FQNEAQ (reference sequence). Written as DNA, the CDR3 is TGTGCCAGCAGCCATGACAGGGGTCAAGAGACCCAGTACTTC. Amino acids: CASSHDRGQETQYF.

This clone was seen only a few times. The chain employs TRBV7-9 and TRBJ1-2; no definite D call. The CDR3 is 13 amino acids. Germline V gives CDR1 SEHNR, CDR2 FQNEAQ (reference sequence). Trimming pared 4 bases from V and 3 bases from J, leaving 9 bases between. This CDR3 is CASSSNDYYGYTF. The CDR3 region has the DNA TGTGCCAGCAGCTCCAATGACTACTATGGCTACACCTTC.

The chain is built from TRBV19 and TRBJ1-5; D is undetermined. V lost 6 bases and J lost 5, with 11 bases in between. Germline assignment: CDR1 LNHDA and CDR2 SQIVND (reference sequence). The CDR3 length is 13 residues. This chain's CDR3 is CASSRVPDQPQHF. The CDR3 nucleotides read TGTGCCAGTAGCCGGGTCCCGGATCAGCCCCAGCATTTT.

The chain combines TRBV5-6 with TRBJ2-7; D gene unclear. V gave up 2 bases and J gave up 5 bases, with 8 bases separating them. This CDR3 spans 12 amino acids. Germline V gene lookup returns CDR1 SGHDT and CDR2 YYEEEE. CDR3: CASSLYIHEQYF. The CDR3 DNA is TGTGCCAGCAGCTTATATATCCACGAGCAGTACTTC.

This clone was detected only a few times. The rearrangement uses TRBV5-1 and TRBJ2-1; 7 nucleotides align to TRBD1. Trimming at V came to 0 bases and at J to 1 base, leaving 1 base not matched to a gene. The V gene's germline CDR1 is SGHRS and CDR2 YFSETQ. The CDR3 consists of 15 residues. CDR3 amino acids: CASSLGDSSYNEQFF. CDR3 sequence (DNA): TGCGCCAGCAGCTTGGGGGACAGTTCCTACAATGAGCAGTTCTTC.

V is TRBV3-1 (or the pseudogene TRBV3-2) and J is TRBJ2-1; 7 bases are shared with TRBD2. The germline gives CDR1 LGHDT, CDR2 YNNKEL (reference sequence). Trimming removed 0 bases from V and 9 bases from J; junction bases left unmatched: 8. The CDR3 loop spans 15 amino acids. The CDR3 loop reads CASSQEWLRGTEQFF. CDR3 bases: TGTGCCAGCAGCCAAGAGTGGCTGCGGGGGACTGAGCAGTTCTTC.